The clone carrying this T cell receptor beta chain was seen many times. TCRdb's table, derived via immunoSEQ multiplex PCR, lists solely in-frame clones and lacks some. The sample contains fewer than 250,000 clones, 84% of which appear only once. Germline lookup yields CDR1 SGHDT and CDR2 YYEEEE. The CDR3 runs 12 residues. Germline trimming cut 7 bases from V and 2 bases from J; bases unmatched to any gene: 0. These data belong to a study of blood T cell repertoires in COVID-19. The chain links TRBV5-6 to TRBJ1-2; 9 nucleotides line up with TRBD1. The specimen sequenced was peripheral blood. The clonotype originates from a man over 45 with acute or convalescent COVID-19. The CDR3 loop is CASGTGNYGYTF. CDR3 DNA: TGTGCCAGCGGGACAGGGAACTATGGCTACACCTTC.